Listed below are T cell receptor beta chains from one sample, sequenced in a study of cytomegalovirus exposure and HLA in healthy donors. Sequencing used immunoSEQ multiplex PCR; TCRdb keeps in-frame clones, though not all of them. The table lists 90,000 to 150,000 clones, 70% to 90% of them singletons, with around 6% in the top ten. The sample consisted of PBMCs. All receptors come from a woman aged 18-29 years in good health and CMV-seropositive. Both conserved end residues are part of each CDR3. Fields, in order: D gene, CDR3 length, J gene, V gene, clone size, CDR3 protein, CDR3 DNA. The D gene is left open where the match is weak. Clone size is not always given. Where it is, it says once, few, many or a class for expanded clones.

d_gene: NA
len: 13
j_gene: TRBJ1-2
v_gene: TRBV2
abundance: once
CDR3aa: CAGSEGVIYGYTF
CDR3nt: TGTGCCGGGTCGGAGGGAGTTATCTATGGCTACACCTTC

d_gene: TRBD1
len: 13
j_gene: TRBJ2-7
v_gene: TRBV4-3
abundance: NA
CDR3aa: CASSHQQGFEQYF
CDR3nt: TGCGCCAGCAGCCACCAACAGGGGTTCGAGCAGTACTTC

d_gene: NA
len: 16
j_gene: TRBJ1-1
v_gene: TRBV4-1
abundance: once
CDR3aa: CASSQGGLQGNTEAFF
CDR3nt: TGCGCCAGCAGCCAGGGAGGGTTACAGGGGAACACTGAAGCTTTCTTT

d_gene: TRBD1
len: 14
j_gene: TRBJ1-2
v_gene: TRBV5-1
abundance: NA
CDR3aa: CASSSTGGNYGYTF
CDR3nt: TGCGCCAGCAGCTCGACAGGGGGTAACTATGGCTACACCTTC

d_gene: NA
len: 12
j_gene: TRBJ1-5
v_gene: TRBV5-6
abundance: NA
CDR3aa: CASSSQGQPQHF
CDR3nt: TGTGCCAGCAGCTCACAGGGACAGCCCCAGCATTTT

d_gene: TRBD2
len: 14
j_gene: TRBJ2-1
v_gene: TRBV7-2
abundance: NA
CDR3aa: CASSLAFPGGEQFF
CDR3nt: TGTGCCAGCAGCTTAGCTTTCCCGGGGGGTGAGCAGTTCTTC

d_gene: TRBD1
len: 10
j_gene: TRBJ2-7
v_gene: TRBV6-5
abundance: NA
CDR3aa: CASRSDRVYF
CDR3nt: TGTGCCAGCAGGTCGGACAGGGTTTACTTC

d_gene: NA
len: 17
j_gene: TRBJ2-7
v_gene: TRBV12-5
abundance: NA
CDR3aa: CASGFQWAFLVSYEQYF
CDR3nt: TGTGCTAGTGGTTTCCAATGGGCCTTCTTGGTCTCCTACGAGCAGTACTTC

d_gene: NA
len: 14
j_gene: TRBJ2-3
v_gene: TRBV9
abundance: NA
CDR3aa: CASSETLNTDTQYF
CDR3nt: TGTGCCAGCAGCGAGACTCTCAACACAGATACGCAGTATTTT

d_gene: NA
len: 15
j_gene: TRBJ2-5
v_gene: TRBV19
abundance: NA
CDR3aa: CASSTGLSGRETQYF
CDR3nt: TGTGCCAGTAGTACGGGACTCTCTGGAAGGGAGACCCAGTACTTC

d_gene: NA
len: 14
j_gene: TRBJ2-1
v_gene: TRBV6-1
abundance: NA
CDR3aa: CASSRDGSYNEQFF
CDR3nt: TGTGCCAGCAGCAGGGACGGGAGCTACAATGAGCAGTTCTTC

d_gene: NA
len: 16
j_gene: TRBJ1-1
v_gene: TRBV11-3
abundance: NA
CDR3aa: CASSFLPQGMNTEAFF
CDR3nt: TGTGCCAGCAGCTTCCTACCCCAGGGGATGAACACTGAAGCTTTCTTT

d_gene: TRBD2
len: 16
j_gene: TRBJ2-1
v_gene: TRBV12-5
abundance: NA
CDR3aa: CASGLVQAGHYNEQFF
CDR3nt: TGTGCTAGTGGTTTGGTACAAGCGGGGCACTACAATGAGCAGTTCTTC

d_gene: NA
len: 14
j_gene: TRBJ1-2
v_gene: TRBV19
abundance: NA
CDR3aa: CASSADRANYGYTF
CDR3nt: TGTGCCAGTAGTGCCGACAGAGCTAACTATGGCTACACCTTC

d_gene: TRBD2
len: 16
j_gene: TRBJ2-1
v_gene: TRBV27
abundance: NA
CDR3aa: CASSLTRGSSYNEQFF
CDR3nt: TGTGCCAGCAGTCTAACGCGGGGGAGCTCCTACAATGAGCAGTTCTTC

d_gene: NA
len: 15
j_gene: TRBJ2-6
v_gene: TRBV2
abundance: once
CDR3aa: CASSARQAKANVLTF
CDR3nt: TGTGCCAGCAGTGCGAGACAGGCAAAAGCCAACGTCCTGACTTTC

d_gene: NA
len: 13
j_gene: TRBJ1-4
v_gene: TRBV29-1
abundance: NA
CDR3aa: CSVETGGSEKLFF
CDR3nt: TGCAGCGTTGAAACCGGAGGGAGTGAAAAACTGTTTTTT

d_gene: NA
len: 15
j_gene: TRBJ2-5
v_gene: TRBV5-6
abundance: few
CDR3aa: CASNLGPLGAETQYF
CDR3nt: TGTGCCAGCAATCTGGGTCCTCTGGGAGCAGAGACCCAGTACTTC

d_gene: NA
len: 12
j_gene: TRBJ1-2
v_gene: TRBV6-4
abundance: few
CDR3aa: CASSDGGYGYTF
CDR3nt: TGTGCCAGCAGTGACGGAGGCTATGGCTACACCTTC

d_gene: TRBD1
len: 17
j_gene: TRBJ2-7
v_gene: TRBV4-1
abundance: NA
CDR3aa: CASSQGLGQGYSYEQYF
CDR3nt: TGCGCCAGCAGCCAAGGGTTGGGACAGGGGTACTCCTACGAGCAGTACTTC

d_gene: TRBD2
len: 16
j_gene: TRBJ2-1
v_gene: TRBV10-2
abundance: NA
CDR3aa: CASSASGGPSYNEQFF
CDR3nt: TGCGCCAGCAGTGCTAGCGGGGGGCCATCCTACAATGAGCAGTTCTTC

d_gene: TRBD2
len: 14
j_gene: TRBJ2-1
v_gene: TRBV11-3
abundance: NA
CDR3aa: CASSLSRRGTEQFF
CDR3nt: TGTGCCAGCAGCTTAAGTCGGCGGGGGACGGAGCAGTTCTTC

d_gene: NA
len: 15
j_gene: TRBJ1-5
v_gene: TRBV27
abundance: NA
CDR3aa: CASSLGRYLNQPQHF
CDR3nt: TGTGCCAGCAGTTTAGGCAGGTACCTCAATCAGCCCCAGCATTTT

d_gene: NA
len: 15
j_gene: TRBJ2-7
v_gene: TRBV15
abundance: NA
CDR3aa: CATSRAPGTLYEQYF
CDR3nt: TGTGCCACCAGCAGAGCTCCTGGGACATTATACGAGCAGTACTTC

d_gene: NA
len: 13
j_gene: TRBJ1-1
v_gene: TRBV5-1
abundance: NA
CDR3aa: CASRTDGNTEAFF
CDR3nt: TGCGCCAGCAGGACAGATGGGAACACTGAAGCTTTCTTT

d_gene: NA
len: 14
j_gene: TRBJ2-7
v_gene: TRBV28
abundance: NA
CDR3aa: CASSVRVMVYEQYF
CDR3nt: TGTGCCAGCAGTGTCAGGGTCATGGTCTACGAGCAGTACTTC

d_gene: NA
len: 16
j_gene: TRBJ1-2
v_gene: TRBV11-2
abundance: NA
CDR3aa: CASSLGAQETNYGYTF
CDR3nt: TGTGCCAGCAGCTTAGGCGCACAGGAGACTAACTATGGCTACACCTTC

d_gene: TRBD2
len: 17
j_gene: TRBJ2-2
v_gene: TRBV2
abundance: NA
CDR3aa: CASSRPTSGDNTGELFF
CDR3nt: TGTGCCAGCAGTCGACCGACTAGCGGGGATAACACCGGGGAGCTGTTTTTT

d_gene: NA
len: 16
j_gene: TRBJ1-2
v_gene: TRBV18
abundance: NA
CDR3aa: CASSLVTGKLNYGYTF
CDR3nt: TGTGCCAGCTCACTCGTAACAGGGAAGTTGAACTATGGCTACACCTTC

d_gene: NA
len: 14
j_gene: TRBJ2-3
v_gene: TRBV9
abundance: NA
CDR3aa: CASSVGLGTDTQYF
CDR3nt: TGTGCCAGCAGCGTTGGACTGGGCACAGATACGCAGTATTTT

d_gene: TRBD1
len: 15
j_gene: TRBJ2-1
v_gene: TRBV5-6
abundance: once
CDR3aa: CASSLPGQGLNEQFF
CDR3nt: TGTGCCAGCAGCTTGCCCGGACAGGGGCTTAATGAGCAGTTCTTC

d_gene: TRBD1
len: 16
j_gene: TRBJ2-2
v_gene: TRBV7-9
abundance: NA
CDR3aa: CASSLRTGLDTGELFF
CDR3nt: TGTGCCAGCAGCCTGAGGACAGGGTTGGACACCGGGGAGCTGTTTTTT

d_gene: TRBD1
len: 13
j_gene: TRBJ1-2
v_gene: TRBV7-6
abundance: NA
CDR3aa: CASSPSQGYGYTF
CDR3nt: TGTGCCAGCAGCCCTTCACAGGGGTATGGCTACACCTTC

d_gene: TRBD1
len: 16
j_gene: TRBJ1-1
v_gene: TRBV11-3
abundance: NA
CDR3aa: CASSLTRQGWSTEAFF
CDR3nt: TGTGCCAGCAGCTTGACCCGACAGGGGTGGAGCACTGAAGCTTTCTTT

d_gene: TRBD1
len: 13
j_gene: TRBJ2-7
v_gene: TRBV5-4
abundance: few
CDR3aa: CASSLGTGREQYF
CDR3nt: TGTGCCAGCAGCTTGGGGACAGGTCGCGAGCAGTACTTC

d_gene: TRBD1
len: 16
j_gene: TRBJ1-3
v_gene: TRBV7-9
abundance: once
CDR3aa: CASSLTGQPSGNTIYF
CDR3nt: TGTGCCAGCAGCCTTACGGGACAGCCCTCTGGAAACACCATATATTTT

d_gene: NA
len: 13
j_gene: TRBJ1-2
v_gene: TRBV6-6
abundance: few
CDR3aa: CASSYEGSYQNTF
CDR3nt: TGTGCCAGCAGTTACGAGGGAAGTTATCAGAACACCTTC

d_gene: NA
len: 15
j_gene: TRBJ2-5
v_gene: TRBV7-8
abundance: NA
CDR3aa: CASSPLAPPGETQYF
CDR3nt: TGTGCCAGCAGCCCTCTAGCGCCACCGGGAGAGACCCAGTACTTC

d_gene: NA
len: 13
j_gene: TRBJ2-7
v_gene: TRBV2
abundance: few
CDR3aa: CASSESPLVAQYF
CDR3nt: TGTGCCAGCAGTGAGAGCCCCCTCGTCGCGCAGTACTTC

d_gene: NA
len: 14
j_gene: TRBJ2-2
v_gene: TRBV7-2
abundance: once
CDR3aa: CASSLSYYTGELFF
CDR3nt: TGTGCCAGCAGCTTAAGCTACTACACCGGGGAGCTGTTTTTT

d_gene: TRBD1
len: 15
j_gene: TRBJ1-5
v_gene: TRBV6-5
abundance: NA
CDR3aa: CASSWGTGRNQPQHF
CDR3nt: TGTGCCAGCAGTTGGGGGACAGGGAGGAATCAGCCCCAGCATTTT

d_gene: NA
len: 15
j_gene: TRBJ2-7
v_gene: TRBV4-1
abundance: NA
CDR3aa: CASSQDPQASYEQYF
CDR3nt: TGCGCCAGCAGCCAAGATCCACAGGCATCCTACGAGCAGTACTTC

d_gene: TRBD1
len: 16
j_gene: TRBJ1-1
v_gene: TRBV5-4
abundance: NA
CDR3aa: CASSSSGTGLNTEAFF
CDR3nt: TGTGCCAGCAGCAGCTCCGGGACAGGGCTGAACACTGAAGCTTTCTTT

d_gene: NA
len: 14
j_gene: TRBJ1-1
v_gene: TRBV10-3
abundance: NA
CDR3aa: CAISEPGSSTEAFF
CDR3nt: TGTGCCATCAGCGAGCCGGGGTCGAGCACTGAAGCTTTCTTT

d_gene: NA
len: 14
j_gene: TRBJ1-1
v_gene: TRBV18
abundance: NA
CDR3aa: CASSPPGDITEAFF
CDR3nt: TGTGCCAGCTCACCGCCCGGGGATATCACTGAAGCTTTCTTT

d_gene: TRBD2
len: 13
j_gene: TRBJ2-1
v_gene: TRBV11-3
abundance: once
CDR3aa: CASSSPPGGEQFF
CDR3nt: TGTGCCAGCAGCTCCCCCCCGGGAGGTGAGCAGTTCTTC

d_gene: NA
len: 15
j_gene: TRBJ1-1
v_gene: TRBV6-1
abundance: NA
CDR3aa: CASSRKPQGNTEAFF
CDR3nt: TGTGCCAGCAGTCGGAAACCACAGGGAAACACTGAAGCTTTCTTT

d_gene: TRBD1
len: 14
j_gene: TRBJ2-7
v_gene: TRBV5-1
abundance: NA
CDR3aa: CASSLDVRGGVKYF
CDR3nt: TGCGCCAGCAGCCTGGATGTTCGAGGGGGCGTTAAGTACTTC

d_gene: NA
len: 15
j_gene: TRBJ2-2
v_gene: TRBV18
abundance: NA
CDR3aa: CASTSTGGYTGELFF
CDR3nt: TGTGCCAGCACATCGACAGGAGGATACACCGGGGAGCTGTTTTTT

d_gene: TRBD1
len: 15
j_gene: TRBJ1-2
v_gene: TRBV5-8
abundance: NA
CDR3aa: CASSPYRGGFYGYTF
CDR3nt: TGTGCCAGCAGCCCCTACAGGGGCGGGTTCTATGGCTACACCTTC

d_gene: TRBD1
len: 17
j_gene: TRBJ1-1
v_gene: TRBV25-1
abundance: NA
CDR3aa: CASSPTGESIMNTEAFF
CDR3nt: TGTGCCAGCAGCCCCACAGGGGAAAGTATCATGAACACTGAAGCTTTCTTT